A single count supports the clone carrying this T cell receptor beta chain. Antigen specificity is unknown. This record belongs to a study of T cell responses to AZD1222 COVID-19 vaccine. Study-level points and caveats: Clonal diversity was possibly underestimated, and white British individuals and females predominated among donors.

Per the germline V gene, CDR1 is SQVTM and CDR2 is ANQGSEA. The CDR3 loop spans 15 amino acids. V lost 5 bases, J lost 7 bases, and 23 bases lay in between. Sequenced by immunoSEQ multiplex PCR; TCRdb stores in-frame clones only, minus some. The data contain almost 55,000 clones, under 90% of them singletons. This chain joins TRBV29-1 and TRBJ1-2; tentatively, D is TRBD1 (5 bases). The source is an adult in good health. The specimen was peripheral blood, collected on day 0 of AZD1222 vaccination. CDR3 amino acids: CSVWGGTGDGSGYTF. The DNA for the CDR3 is TGCAGCGTTTGGGGGGGAACTGGGGACGGGAGTGGCTACACCTTC.